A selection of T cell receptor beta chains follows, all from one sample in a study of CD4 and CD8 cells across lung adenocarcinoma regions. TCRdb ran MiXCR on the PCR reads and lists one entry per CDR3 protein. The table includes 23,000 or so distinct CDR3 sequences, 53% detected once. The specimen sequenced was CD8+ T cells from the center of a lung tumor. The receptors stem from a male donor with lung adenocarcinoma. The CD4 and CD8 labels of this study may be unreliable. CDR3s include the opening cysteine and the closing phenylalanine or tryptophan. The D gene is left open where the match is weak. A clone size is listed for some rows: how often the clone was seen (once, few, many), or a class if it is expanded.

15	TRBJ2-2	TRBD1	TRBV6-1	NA	TGTGCCAGCAGCGGACAGGCGGATGGGACAGGTGCGCAGTTTTTT	CASSGQADGTGAQFF
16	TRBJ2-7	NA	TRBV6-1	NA	TGTGCCAGCAGTGAAGAGGGGACTTTCAACTCCTACGAGCAGTACTTC	CASSEEGTFNSYEQYF
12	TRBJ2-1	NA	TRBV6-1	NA	TGTGCCGTCGGGGACCACTACAATGAGCAGTTCTTC	CAVGDHYNEQFF
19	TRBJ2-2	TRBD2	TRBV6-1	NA	TGTGCCAGCAGTGGGTCTGGAGCGGGAGGACGGGGAGGCACCGGGGAGCTGTTTTTT	CASSGSGAGGRGGTGELFF
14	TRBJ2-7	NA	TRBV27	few	TGTGCCAGCAGTCCCGGACAGCCTCCCTACGAGCAGTACTTC	CASSPGQPPYEQYF
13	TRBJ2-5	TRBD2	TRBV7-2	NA	TGTGCCAGCAAGACTAGCGGACCCGAGACCCAGTACTTC	CASKTSGPETQYF
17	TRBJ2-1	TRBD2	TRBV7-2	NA	TGTGCCAGCAGCTCGGGGCCGGGACTAGCGGGAGGGCGGGATGAGTTCTTC	CASSSGPGLAGGRDEFF
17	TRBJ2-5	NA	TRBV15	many	TGTGCCACCAGCAGAATATACGGGGCCGGGGGCCAAGAGACCCAGTACTTC	CATSRIYGAGGQETQYF
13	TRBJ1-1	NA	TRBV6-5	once	TGTGCCAGCAGTTACTTCGCGACTTATGAAGCTTTCTTT	CASSYFATYEAFF
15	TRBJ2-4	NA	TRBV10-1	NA	TGCGCCAGCGGGGAGGGGGTGCGAGCCAAAGATACGCAGTACTTC	CASGEGVRAKDTQYF
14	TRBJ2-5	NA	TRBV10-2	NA	TGCGCGAGGAGCGTGTGCTGGGCCCAAAAGACCCAGTACTTC	CARSVCWAQKTQYF
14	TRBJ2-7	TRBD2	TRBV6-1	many	TGTGCCAGCGGAGTGAGGACTAGCGGGAGACAGCAGTACTTC	CASGVRTSGRQQYF
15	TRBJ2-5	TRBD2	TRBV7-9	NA	TGTGCCAGCAGCTTAGGGGGAGTGGGGGGGGGGACCCAGTACTTC	CASSLGGVGGGTQYF
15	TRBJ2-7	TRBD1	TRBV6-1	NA	TGTGCCAGCAGGAACCCGGGACAGGGGGCCAACGAGCAGTACTTC	CASRNPGQGANEQYF
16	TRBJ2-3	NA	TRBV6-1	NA	TGTGCCAGCAGCCCATCGGCCGACGGAGCCAAAAACACGCAGTATTTT	CASSPSADGAKNTQYF
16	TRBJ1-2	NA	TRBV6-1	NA	TGTGCCAGCACCCTCAACCAAGGGGGTTGGTACTATGGCTACACCTTC	CASTLNQGGWYYGYTF
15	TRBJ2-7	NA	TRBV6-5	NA	TGTGCCAGGGGTTACGGGGCAGGGGACACAGATACGCAGTACTTC	CARGYGAGDTDTQYF
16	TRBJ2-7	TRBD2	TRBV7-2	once	TGTGCCAGCAGCTTAGCCCGGGGCGGCGGGGGCTACGAGCAGTACTTC	CASSLARGGGGYEQYF
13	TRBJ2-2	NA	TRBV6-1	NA	TGTGCCAGCAGTGGAATAACAGGGAATGAGCTGTTTTTT	CASSGITGNELFF
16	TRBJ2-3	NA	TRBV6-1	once	TGTGCCAGCCGCGTCGCGGGGCCGGGGGTTGGGGACACGCAGTATTTT	CASRVAGPGVGDTQYF
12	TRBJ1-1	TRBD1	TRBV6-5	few	TGTGCCAGCAGAACAGGGGTAACTGAAGCTTTCTTT	CASRTGVTEAFF
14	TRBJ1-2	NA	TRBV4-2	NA	TGTGCCAGCAGCCAAGCTCATCAGACTTCTGGCTACACCTTC	CASSQAHQTSGYTF
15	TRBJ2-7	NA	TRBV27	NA	TGTGCCAGCAGTTTGGGGCGACGGGGCACAGATACGCAGTACTTC	CASSLGRRGTDTQYF
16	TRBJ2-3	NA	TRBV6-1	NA	TGTGCCAGCAGGGAACTCCAGGCTGTGAGGACAGATACGCAGTACTTT	CASRELQAVRTDTQYF
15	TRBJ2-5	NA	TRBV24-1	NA	TGTGCCACGGGTGGAGGGGGCGGGGACAAAGAGACCCAGTATTTC	CATGGGGGDKETQYF
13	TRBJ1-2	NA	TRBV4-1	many	TGCGCCAGCAGCCAACCAGCAGGGAATGGCTACACCTTC	CASSQPAGNGYTF
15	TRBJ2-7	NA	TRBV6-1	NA	TGTGCCAGCAGAGTGTTAGAGGTTAGCCCTTACGAGCAGTACTTC	CASRVLEVSPYEQYF
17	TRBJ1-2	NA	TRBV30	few	TGTGCCTGGAGTGTACACGCCACAGCCCGAAATAACTATGGCTACACCTTC	CAWSVHATARNNYGYTF
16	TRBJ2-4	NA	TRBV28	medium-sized	TGTGCCAGCAGTCCCTTCAGGGGCGAGGCCAAAAACATTCAGTACTTC	CASSPFRGEAKNIQYF
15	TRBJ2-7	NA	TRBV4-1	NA	TGCGCCAGCAGCCAAGTCGGGACTGGTGAAGATATGCAGTACTTC	CASSQVGTGEDMQYF
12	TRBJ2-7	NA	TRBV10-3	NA	TGTGCGGGCCTGTGCGCCAAAAACACGCAGTACTTC	CAGLCAKNTQYF
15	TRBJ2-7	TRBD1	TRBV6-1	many	TGTGCCAGCAGTGGTAGGGGGCTAACCTCCTACGAGCAGTACTTC	CASSGRGLTSYEQYF
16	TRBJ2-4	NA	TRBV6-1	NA	TGTGCCAGCAGTGAAGCGGGGCTGTGCGCCACAGATACTCAGTACTTC	CASSEAGLCATDTQYF
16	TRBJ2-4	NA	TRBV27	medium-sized	TGTGCCAGCAGCCTGAGGGGGGGGATAGCCAAAAACATTCAGTACTTC	CASSLRGGIAKNIQYF
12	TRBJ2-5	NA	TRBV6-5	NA	TGTGCCAGCGGCTACGCCGGAGATACCCAGTACTTT	CASGYAGDTQYF
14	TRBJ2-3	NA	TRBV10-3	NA	TGTGGCGTCGGGGACCGGCGCGCCAAAGACACGCAGTACTTT	CGVGDRRAKDTQYF
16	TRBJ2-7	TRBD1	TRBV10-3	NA	TGTGCCATCAGTGAGTTTGGACAGGGGACAACCTACGAGCAGTACTTC	CAISEFGQGTTYEQYF
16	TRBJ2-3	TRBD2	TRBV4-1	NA	TGCGCCAGCAGGGAAGCGGGGGGCTCTGGCACAGATACGCAGTACTTT	CASREAGGSGTDTQYF
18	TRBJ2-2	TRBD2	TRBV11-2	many	TGTGCCAGCAGATCCAACAAACTAGCGGGGGCAAGAACCGGGGAGCTGTTTTTT	CASRSNKLAGARTGELFF
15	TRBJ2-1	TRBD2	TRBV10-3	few	TGTGCCATCAGTGAGTCGGGCGGGAGATACAATGAGCAGTTCTTC	CAISESGGRYNEQFF
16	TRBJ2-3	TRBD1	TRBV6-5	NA	TGTGCCAGCAGTTACCAGGGACAGGCTGCCACAGATACGCAGTATTTC	CASSYQGQAATDTQYF
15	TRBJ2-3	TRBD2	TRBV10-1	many	TGCGCCAGCATACGATCTAGCGGGAGGTCAGATACGCAGTATTTT	CASIRSSGRSDTQYF
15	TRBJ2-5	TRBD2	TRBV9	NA	TGTGCCAGCAGCACCGGGGGGGGGGGGAGCGAGACCCAGTACTTC	CASSTGGGGSETQYF
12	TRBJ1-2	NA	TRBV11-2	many	TGTGCCAGCAGCTCCAGGGTTCGCGGCTACACCTTC	CASSSRVRGYTF
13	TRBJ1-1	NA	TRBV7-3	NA	TGTGCCAGCAGCTTACAGGGATTCGCTGAAGCTTTCTTT	CASSLQGFAEAFF
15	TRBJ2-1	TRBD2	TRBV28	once	TGTGCCAGCAGTTTAGGCGGGAGGGTATACAATGAGCAGTTCTTC	CASSLGGRVYNEQFF
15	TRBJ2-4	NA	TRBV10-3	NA	TGTGCCATCAGTGAGGGATCGGGTGGCGAAAACATTCAGTACTTC	CAISEGSGGENIQYF
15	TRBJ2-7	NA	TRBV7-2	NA	TGTGCCAGCAGCGTGGGGGGGACAGAGACCTACGAGCAGTACTTC	CASSVGGTETYEQYF
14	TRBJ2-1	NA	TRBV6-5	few	TGTGCCAGCAGTTACTTGGGCGGACGCAATGAGCAGTTCTTC	CASSYLGGRNEQFF
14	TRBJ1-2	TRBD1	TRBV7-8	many	TGTGCCAGCAGCCGGGGAGACAGGGGGCTGGGCTACACCTTC	CASSRGDRGLGYTF
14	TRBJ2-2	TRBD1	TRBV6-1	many	TGTGCCAGCAGTGGGTCGACAGGGCCCGGGGAGCTGTTTTTT	CASSGSTGPGELFF
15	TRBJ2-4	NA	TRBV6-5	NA	TGTGCCAGCAGTTACGGGACGGGGGCCAAAAACACTCAGTATTTC	CASSYGTGAKNTQYF
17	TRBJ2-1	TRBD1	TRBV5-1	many	TGCGCCAGCAGCTTGGAGGGACAGGGGGTCTCCTACAATGAGCAGTTCTTC	CASSLEGQGVSYNEQFF
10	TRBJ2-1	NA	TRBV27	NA	TGTGCCAGCAGTTCGGTTGAGCAGTTCTTC	CASSSVEQFF
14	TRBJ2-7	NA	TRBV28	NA	TGTGCCAGCAGTCCCCATAGCGGACAATACGAGCAGTACTTC	CASSPHSGQYEQYF
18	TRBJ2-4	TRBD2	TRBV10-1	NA	TGCGCCAGCAGTACGACTAGCGCGGGGCAGTGTGCCAAAAACACTCAGTATTTC	CASSTTSAGQCAKNTQYF
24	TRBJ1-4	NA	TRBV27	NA	NA	CASSLETQYFGPGTRLRSEEHTSF